This T cell receptor beta chain comes out of a study of graft-versus-host responses after intestinal transplantation. Study as a whole: All recipients were transplanted with multivisceral, liver-intestinal, or isolated intestinal grafts. The study gave all recipients anti-thymocyte globulin induction, then tacrolimus and steroids for two to three years. Study findings and constraints: Some GvH clones were seen earlier in gut or blood, suggesting intestinal origin.

Looked up from germline, CDR1 is SGHVS and CDR2 is FQNEAQ. The CDR3 sequence is 15 residues long. Trimming shortened V by 3 bases and J by 0 bases, and 9 bases separated the two germline ends. Notes on this clone: Its antigen is still unknown.

Produced via immunoSEQ multiplex PCR; TCRdb's table is partial and in-frame only. The data show tens of thousands of clones, roughly 91% seen once. The source was PBMCs, collected more than 750 days after a first intestinal transplant, on the day of a second. The rearrangement links TRBV7-8 to TRBJ2-1, with unresolved D. This TCR was sampled from a human patient who received an intestinal transplant, so some T cells may come from the graft donor. CDR3 sequence (DNA): TGTGCCAGCAGCTTGAGTCAGAGCTCCTACAATGAGCAGTTCTTC. Protein sequence: CASSLSQSSYNEQFF. The variable domain in full, with the rest retrieved from reference TRBV7-8 and TRBJ2-1, is GAGVSQSPRYKVAKRGQDVALRCDPISGHVSLFWYQQALGQGPEFLTYFQNEAQLDKSGLPSDRFFAERPEGSVSTLKIQRTQQEDSAVYLCASSLSQSSYNEQFFGPGTRLTVL.